Presented here are 16 T cell receptor beta chains from one specimen sequenced in a study of Tregs in tolerant kidney transplant recipients. Their specific antigens are unknown. Data came from immunoSEQ multiplex PCR; TCRdb stores just in-frame clones and leaves some out. The sample shows about 18,000 clones, over 50% of them seen only once. The sample was Tregs from blood cultured with allogeneic cells. The receptors come from a human donor in good health.

In this sample, this clone turned up a few times. The rearrangement links TRBV20-1 to TRBJ1-5; D remains unclear. The CDR3 loop spans 11 amino acids. CDR1 DFQATT and CDR2 SNEGSKA come from the germline V gene (reference sequence). V was trimmed by 6 bases and J by 4 bases, leaving 7 bases between them. The CDR3 loop reads CSAAGNQPQHF. The CDR3 DNA sequence: TGCAGTGCAGCGGGTAATCAGCCCCAGCATTTT.

This clone was found a few times. The chain uses TRBV5-6 and TRBJ2-3, with D possibly matching TRBD2 (5 bases). The germline V gene encodes CDR1 SGHDT and CDR2 YYEEEE. The CDR3 totals 14 residues. With 5 bases removed from V and 1 base from J, the gap between germline ends came to 11 bases. The CDR3 protein is CASRPDYRTDTQYF. In DNA form, the CDR3 reads TGTGCCAGCAGACCCGACTACCGCACAGATACGCAGTATTTT.

The chain uses TRBV7-2 and TRBJ2-7; 7 bases line up with TRBD1. The trim removed 5 bases at V and 3 bases at J, leaving 10 bases unmatched. Per germline, CDR1 SGHTA and CDR2 FQGNSA. This CDR3 contains 15 residues. Here the CDR3 DNA reads TGTGCCAGCAGCCGGACAGGTAACGTGGTCTACGAGCAGTACTTC. It encodes CASSRTGNVVYEQYF.

The V gene is TRBV5-1, the J gene TRBJ2-2, with D unresolved. This CDR3 is built from 13 residues. Germline lookup yields CDR1 SGHRS and CDR2 YFSETQ. Deletions cut 3 bases from V and 6 bases from J, with 9 bases between. The CDR3 here is CASSSDGPGELFF. In nucleotides, the CDR3 is TGCGCCAGCAGCTCCGACGGACCCGGGGAGCTGTTTTTT.

This rearrangement joins TRBV29-1 to TRBJ1-1; tentative D call: TRBD1 (5 bases). This CDR3 contains 14 residues. Germline-derived CDR1 and CDR2 are SQVTM and ANQGSEA. This CDR3 is CTTGGEKGTTEAFF. DNA for the CDR3: TGCACCACTGGGGGGGAAAAGGGGACCACTGAAGCTTTCTTT.

As DNA, the CDR3 is TGTGCCAGCAGCTTGGCGGGGGCCGGGAACGAGCAGTACTTC. This translates into CASSLAGAGNEQYF. The chain employs TRBV5-6 and TRBJ2-7, with D perhaps TRBD1 or TRBD2 (6 bases each). This CDR3 has 14 residues. Germline loops: CDR1 SGHDT, CDR2 YYEEEE. V dropped 0 bases and J dropped 5 bases, with 12 bases sitting between them.

J is TRBJ2-7 and V is TRBV7-9; a possible D gene is TRBD1 (5 bases). CDR3 size: 13 residues. The V and J ends lost 5 bases and 2 bases respectively, with 10 bases between them. Germline CDR1 SEHNR, CDR2 FQNEAQ (reference sequence). The CDR3 region is CASSADRPYEQYF. CDR3 DNA: TGTGCCAGCAGCGCTGACAGACCCTACGAGCAGTACTTC.

This clone showed up just a few times. The J gene is TRBJ2-6, the V gene TRBV7-3, with D hard to call. Trimming cost V 5 bases and J 2 bases, with 7 bases left between them. CDR1 is SGHTA, CDR2 FQGTGA, per germline. The CDR3 runs to 14 residues. The chain's CDR3 is CASSPQPGANVLTF. DNA of the CDR3: TGTGCCAGCAGCCCCCAACCTGGGGCCAACGTCCTGACTTTC.

The rearrangement joins TRBV19 to TRBJ2-6; unclear D gene. CDR3 length equals 13 residues. Germline CDR1 reads LNHDA; CDR2 reads SQIVND (reference sequence). V gave up 7 bases and J gave up 0 bases, with 4 bases separating them. DNA of the CDR3: TGTGCCAGTAAGGACTCTGGGGCCAACGTCCTGACTTTC. Residues: CASKDSGANVLTF.

This clone was observed once. The chain combines TRBV2 with TRBJ2-1, with 8 bases lining up with TRBD1. CDR1 and CDR2 from the germline V gene are SNHLY and FYNNEI. The CDR3 totals 15 residues. V trimming: 3 bases; J trimming: 7 bases; junction bases outside the gene matches: 8. CDR3 region: CASSEAGGNLNEQFF. The CDR3 DNA sequence: TGTGCCAGCAGTGAGGCAGGGGGCAATCTAAATGAGCAGTTCTTC.

This chain joins TRBV4-1 and TRBJ1-3; D uncertain. The length of the CDR3 is 21 residues. V dropped 2 bases and J dropped 1 base, with 27 bases sitting between them. The V gene's germline CDR1 is MGHRA and CDR2 YSYEKL. CDR3 region: CASSQTEPLVLSLGSGNTIYF. The DNA of the CDR3 is TGCGCCAGCAGCCAAACCGAACCCCTTGTGCTGTCTCTGGGATCTGGAAACACCATATATTTT.

V is TRBV10-3 and J is TRBJ2-7, with TRBD2 identical over 7 bases. The junction had 8 bases not matched to a gene; V was cut back by 6 bases and J by 0 bases. This CDR3 has 15 residues. CDR1 is ENHRY and CDR2 is SYGVKD in the germline V gene. The CDR3 DNA is TGTGCCATCAGGGGGGGGACGGAGAGCTCCTACGAGCAGTACTTC. Protein: CAIRGGTESSYEQYF.

This clone is termed large. The chain joins TRBV15 to TRBJ2-7; D is unresolved. Trimming cost V 1 base and J 4 bases, with 11 bases left between them. The germline V gene encodes CDR1 LNHNV and CDR2 YYDKDF (reference sequence). The CDR3 is made up of 14 amino acids. The CDR3 coding sequence is TGTGCCACCAGCAGAGCAGTCCCTCCTTACGAGCAGTACTTC. Translated, it gives CATSRAVPPYEQYF.

This clone was seen at least ten times. The chain is built from TRBV10-3 and TRBJ2-1; a possible D gene is TRBD1 (5 bases). CDR1 and CDR2 from the germline V gene are ENHRY and SYGVKD. Trimming shortened V by 4 bases and J by 4 bases, and 5 bases separated the two germline ends. The CDR3 length is 12 residues. Here the CDR3 reads CAISGQYNEQFF. CDR3 nucleotide sequence: TGTGCCATCAGTGGACAGTACAATGAGCAGTTCTTC.

This clone ranks as medium-sized (0.01 to 0.1%). The V and J genes are TRBV6-1 and TRBJ1-5; perhaps TRBD1 as D (5 bases). V lost 3 bases and J lost 0, with 15 bases in between. CDR1 and CDR2 from the germline V gene are MNHNS and SASEGT. The CDR3 consists of 17 residues. The CDR3 DNA is TGTGCCAGCAGTGACCGAGGGGCAACAAATAGCAATCAGCCCCAGCATTTT. The encoded protein is CASSDRGATNSNQPQHF.

This chain connects TRBV27 to TRBJ1-2; D remains ambiguous. The CDR3 is 15 amino acids. Trimming stripped 5 bases from V and 5 bases from J, with 18 bases between. In germline, CDR1 is MNHEY, CDR2 SMNVEV (reference sequence). DNA of the CDR3: TGTGCCAGCAGTCGGAATAGGGTCGGGGTGTATGGCTACACCTTC. Translated: CASSRNRVGVYGYTF.